Reported below is one T cell receptor (beta chain). Its cognate antigen is unknown. At one boundary the junction diverges from the germline segment, which might be a read error. This entry belongs to a study of Graves' ophthalmopathy and Graves' hyperthyroidism. RNA transcripts were the source from which TCR beta CDR3 regions were amplified. The authors performed first-round RT-PCR with HTBI primers and then a second-round multiplex PCR. TCRdb fed the multiplex PCR reads into MiXCR, producing one record per CDR3 protein. The table shows just over 400,000 distinct CDR3 sequences, with more than 20% occurring only once. Patients were left out if they had other autoimmune diseases, uncontrolled infections, pregnancy or lactation. Clinicians made diagnoses from clinical symptoms, serum thyroxine, TRAb, thyroid ultrasound and orbital computed tomography. Regarding the study as a whole: As the model predicted ophthalmopathy progression, it achieved a sensitivity of around 70% and a specificity of about 72%.

CDR3 length: 13 amino acids. The sequenced material came from peripheral blood. The genes are TRBV12-3 or TRBV12-4 and TRBJ1-2, with TRBD1 matching 8 bases. The TCR was taken from a woman in her late teens or twenties with stable Graves' hyperthyroidism. The CDR3: CASSSGTGSGYSF. The CDR3 bases are TGTGCCAGCAGTTCCGGGACAGGCTCTGGCTACAGCTTC.